Ten or more counts support the clone carrying this TCR beta chain. Antigen specificity is unknown. The sample belongs to a study of T cell repertoires in cytomegalovirus infection. The wider study: Both a matching HLA type and CMV infection were indicated by public TCR beta signatures.

TCRdb independently ran MiXCR on the reads; one entry per CDR3 protein. This sample has approximately 490,000 distinct CDR3 sequences, with over 9% found just once. The CDR3 has 17 amino acids. With 1 base removed from V and 3 bases from J, the gap between germline ends came to 18 bases. CDR1 is SGHAT, CDR2 FQNNGV, per germline. Study-wide results and limits: Summed public TCR beta family frequency identified CMV carriers bearing the relevant HLA. The ex vivo response was dominated by HLA-C-restricted CMV-specific TCR beta clonotypes.

The V call is TRBV11-2, the J call TRBJ2-5, with TRBD1 as a possible D gene (5 bases). The sequenced material came from PBMCs. The receptor was derived from a human donor in good health (CMV status not recorded). Some clones in this sample may be carry-over from other donors' samples. CDR3 nucleotide sequence: TGTGCCAGCAGCTTAGGAATTGGACACCCTGAAAAAGAGACCCAGTACTTC. Its protein is CASSLGIGHPEKETQYF.